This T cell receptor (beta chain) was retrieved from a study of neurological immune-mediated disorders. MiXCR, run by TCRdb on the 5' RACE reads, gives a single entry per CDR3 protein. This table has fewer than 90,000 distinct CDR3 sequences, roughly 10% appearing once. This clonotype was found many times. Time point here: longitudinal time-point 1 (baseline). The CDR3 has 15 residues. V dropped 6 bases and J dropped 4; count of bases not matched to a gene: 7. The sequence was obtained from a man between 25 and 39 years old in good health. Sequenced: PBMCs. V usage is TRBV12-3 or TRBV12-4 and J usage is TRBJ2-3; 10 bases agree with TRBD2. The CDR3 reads CASRVVLAGADTQYF. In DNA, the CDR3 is TGTGCCAGCAGGGTCGTTCTAGCGGGAGCAGATACGCAGTATTTT.